Below, one T cell receptor (beta chain) is given with its context. In the source study's methods: How many nucleated cells were present was estimated from reference gene primer amplification. The protocol was immunoSEQ multiplex PCR, while the TCRdb copy is restricted to in-frame clones and leaves out a portion. V, J and clone size are taken as reported in that table, and D and trimming were inferred from the DNA itself. The sample has some 60,000 clones; 80% are singletons. The data were taken from a study of blood T cell repertoires in COVID-19. Study details: The study drew acute and convalescent COVID-19 samples from the United States, Italy and Spain.

The CDR3 extends over 17 amino acids. Germline CDR1 and CDR2: SGHTA and FQGNSA. The ends were cut back, 1 base at V and 0 bases at J, with 13 bases in the middle. This chain uses TRBV7-2 with TRBJ1-5; tentative D call: TRBD1 (6 bases). Sequenced sample: peripheral blood. This clonotype was sampled from a man aged 60-69 years with acute or convalescent COVID-19. CDR3 residues: CASSLGTRDISNQPQHF. CDR3 sequence (DNA): TGTGCCAGCAGCTTAGGCACTAGGGACATTAGCAATCAGCCCCAGCATTTT.